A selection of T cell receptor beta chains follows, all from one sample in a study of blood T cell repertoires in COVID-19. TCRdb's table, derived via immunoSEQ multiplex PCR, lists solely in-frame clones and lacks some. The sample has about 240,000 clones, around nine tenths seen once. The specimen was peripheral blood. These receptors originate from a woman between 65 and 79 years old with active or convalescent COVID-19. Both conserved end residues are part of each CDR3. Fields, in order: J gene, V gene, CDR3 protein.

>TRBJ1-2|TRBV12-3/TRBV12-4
CASSLTENYGYTF
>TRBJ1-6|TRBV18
CASSPGVVTPLHF
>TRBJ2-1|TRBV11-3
CASSSGPGQAPGEQFF
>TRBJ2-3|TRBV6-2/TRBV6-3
CASSWGLNTDTQYF
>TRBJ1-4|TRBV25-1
CASSVQGPNEKLFF
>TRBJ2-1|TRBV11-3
CASSPEGNEQFF
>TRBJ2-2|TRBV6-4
CASSGQGGNTGELFF
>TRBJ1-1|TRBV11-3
CASSLRTVREAFF
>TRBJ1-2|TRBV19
CASGSGLDYGYTF
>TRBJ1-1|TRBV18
CASSPSKRTEAFF
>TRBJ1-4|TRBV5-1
CASSTGQGNEKLFF
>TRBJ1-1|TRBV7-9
CASSAGTAYTEAFF
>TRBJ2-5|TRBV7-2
CATLSIGGAVRETQYF
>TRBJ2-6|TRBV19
CASSINLSGANVLTF
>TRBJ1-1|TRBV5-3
CARSTRDRRAEAFF
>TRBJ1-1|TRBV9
CASSVEPGQARGTEAFF
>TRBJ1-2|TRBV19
CASSPYQGTYGYTF
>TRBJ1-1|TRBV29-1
CSVGDRVNTEAFF
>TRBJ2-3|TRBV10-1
CASSGTRPDTQYF
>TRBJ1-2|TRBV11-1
CASSDGGWGYTF
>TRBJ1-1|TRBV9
CASSVARGTEAFF
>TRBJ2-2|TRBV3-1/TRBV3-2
CASSPTPGTSRGTGELFF
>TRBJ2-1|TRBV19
CASSPRTSWDNEQFF
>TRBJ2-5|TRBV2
CASRVLGETQYF
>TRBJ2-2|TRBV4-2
CASSPRGGDGELFF
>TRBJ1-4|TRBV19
CASRLLSDEKLFF
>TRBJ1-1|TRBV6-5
CASSSLGGSTEAFF
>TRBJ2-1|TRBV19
CASSGSSYNEQFF
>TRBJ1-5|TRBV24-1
CATRETGSNQPQHF